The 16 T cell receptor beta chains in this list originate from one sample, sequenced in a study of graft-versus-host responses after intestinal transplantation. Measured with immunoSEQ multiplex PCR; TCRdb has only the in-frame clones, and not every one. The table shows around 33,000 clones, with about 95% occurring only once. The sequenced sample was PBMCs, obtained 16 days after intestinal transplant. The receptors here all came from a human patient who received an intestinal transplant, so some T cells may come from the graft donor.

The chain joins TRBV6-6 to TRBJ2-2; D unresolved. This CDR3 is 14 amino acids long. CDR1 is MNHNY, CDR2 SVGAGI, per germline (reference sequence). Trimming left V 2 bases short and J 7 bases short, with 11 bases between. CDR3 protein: CASSYLNRNGELFF. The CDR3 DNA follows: TGTGCCAGCAGTTACCTGAACAGAAACGGGGAGCTGTTTTTT.

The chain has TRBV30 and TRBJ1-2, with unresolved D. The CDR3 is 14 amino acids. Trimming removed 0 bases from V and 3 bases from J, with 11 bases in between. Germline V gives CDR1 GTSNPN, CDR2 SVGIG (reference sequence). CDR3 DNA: TGTGCCTGGAGTGTACGCGACTTCCACTATGGCTACACCTTC. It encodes CAWSVRDFHYGYTF.

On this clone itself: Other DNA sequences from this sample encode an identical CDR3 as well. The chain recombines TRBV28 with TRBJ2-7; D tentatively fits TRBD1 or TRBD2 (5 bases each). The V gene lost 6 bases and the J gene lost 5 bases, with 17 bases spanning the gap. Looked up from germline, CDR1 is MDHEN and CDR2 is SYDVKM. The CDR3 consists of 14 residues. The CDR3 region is CASSLPGQGNEQYF. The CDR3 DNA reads TGTGCCAGCAGCCTCCCGGGGCAGGGAAACGAGCAGTACTTC.

The CDR3 DNA sequence: TGTGCCAGCATCTCGACCCGGGACGCCAGAAACTATGGCTACACCTTC. It specifies CASISTRDARNYGYTF. This chain joins TRBV28 and TRBJ1-2; tentatively, D is TRBD1 (5 bases). V was trimmed by 7 bases and J by 2 bases, leaving 20 bases between them. This CDR3 comprises 16 residues. CDR1 and CDR2 (germline): MDHEN, SYDVKM.

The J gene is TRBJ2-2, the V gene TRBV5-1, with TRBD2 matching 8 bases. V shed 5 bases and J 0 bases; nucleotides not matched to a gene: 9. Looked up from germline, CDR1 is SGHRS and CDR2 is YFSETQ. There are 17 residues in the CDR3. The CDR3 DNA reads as TGCGCCAGCAGGGGGGACACTAGCGGCTCGAACACCGGGGAGCTGTTTTTT. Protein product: CASRGDTSGSNTGELFF. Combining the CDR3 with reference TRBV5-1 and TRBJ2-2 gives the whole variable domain KAGVTQTPRYLIKTRGQQVTLSCSPISGHRSVSWYQQTPGQGLQFLFEYFSETQRNKGNFPGRFSGRQFSNSRSEMNVSTLELGDSALYLCASRGDTSGSNTGELFFGEGSRLTVL.

CDR3 in amino acids: CASSERVNQPQHF. In DNA form, the CDR3 reads TGTGCCAGCAGTGAAAGGGTGAATCAGCCCCAGCATTTT. The chain combines TRBV6-1 with TRBJ1-5; unclear D gene. The CDR3 is 13 amino acids. CDR1 MNHNS and CDR2 SASEGT come from the germline V gene. V was pared by 2 bases and J by 4 bases, with 6 bases between.

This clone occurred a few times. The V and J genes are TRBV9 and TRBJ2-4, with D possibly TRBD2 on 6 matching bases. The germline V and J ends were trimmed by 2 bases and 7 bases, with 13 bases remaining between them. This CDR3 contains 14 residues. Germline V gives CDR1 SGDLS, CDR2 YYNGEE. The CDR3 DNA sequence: TGTGCCAGCAGCGTGAACGGGGGTAACAACATTCAGTACTTC. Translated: CASSVNGGNNIQYF. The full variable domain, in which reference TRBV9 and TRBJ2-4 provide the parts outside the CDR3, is DSGVTQTPKHLITATGQRVTLRCSPRSGDLSVYWYQQSLDQGLQFLIQYYNGEERAKGNILERFSAQQFPDLHSELNLSSLELGDSALYFCASSVNGGNNIQYFGAGTRLSVL.

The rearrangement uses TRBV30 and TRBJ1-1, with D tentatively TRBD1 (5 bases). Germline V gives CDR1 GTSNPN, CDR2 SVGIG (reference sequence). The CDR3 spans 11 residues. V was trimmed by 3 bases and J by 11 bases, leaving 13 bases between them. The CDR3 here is CAWRWGEAAFF. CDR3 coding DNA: TGTGCCTGGAGATGGGGGGAGGCGGCTTTCTTT.

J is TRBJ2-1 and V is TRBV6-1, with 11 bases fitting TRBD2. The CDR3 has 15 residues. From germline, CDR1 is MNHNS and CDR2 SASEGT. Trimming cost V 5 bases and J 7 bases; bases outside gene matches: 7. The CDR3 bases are TGTGCCAGCAGTTCATCGGGACTAGCGGTTAATGAGCAGTTCTTC. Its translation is CASSSSGLAVNEQFF.

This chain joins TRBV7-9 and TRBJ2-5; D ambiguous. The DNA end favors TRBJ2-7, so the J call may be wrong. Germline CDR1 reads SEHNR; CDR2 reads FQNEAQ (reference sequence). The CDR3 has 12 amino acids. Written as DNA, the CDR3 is TGTGCCAGCAGCTTAGGCACCAGCGAGCAGTACTTC. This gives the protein CASSLGTSEQYF.

The CDR3 loop is CASSSLSTAREGYTF. CDR3 coding DNA: TGTGCCAGTAGTTCCCTCTCGACCGCCAGAGAGGGCTACACCTTC. This chain uses TRBV19 with TRBJ1-2; D gene unclear. V lost 5 bases and J lost 8, with 21 bases in between. This CDR3 contains 15 residues. Germline assignment: CDR1 LNHDA and CDR2 SQIVND (reference sequence).

CDR3 sequence: CASRTWGRENTDTQYF. For the CDR3, the DNA is TGTGCCAGCAGAACTTGGGGACGGGAAAACACAGATACGCAGTATTTT. The chain links TRBV5-4 to TRBJ2-3; D possibly uses TRBD1 or TRBD2 (5 bases each). The V and J ends lost 5 bases and 2 bases respectively, with 18 bases between them. The CDR3 contains 16 residues. Germline CDR1 is SGHNT and CDR2 is YYREEE (reference sequence). Looking up the rest from reference TRBV5-4 and TRBJ2-3 gives the full variable domain: ETGVTQSPTHLIKTRGQQVTLRCSSQSGHNTVSWYQQALGQGPQFIFQYYREEENGRGNFPPRFSGLQFPNYSSELNVNALELDDSALYLCASRTWGRENTDTQYFGPGTRLTVL.

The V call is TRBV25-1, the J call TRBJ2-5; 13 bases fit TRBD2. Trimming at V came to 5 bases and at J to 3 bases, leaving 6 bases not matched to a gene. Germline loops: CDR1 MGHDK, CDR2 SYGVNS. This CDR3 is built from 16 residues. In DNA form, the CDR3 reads TGTGCCAGCAGTCCGACTAGCGGGAGGCAGGAAGAGACCCAGTACTTC. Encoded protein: CASSPTSGRQEETQYF.

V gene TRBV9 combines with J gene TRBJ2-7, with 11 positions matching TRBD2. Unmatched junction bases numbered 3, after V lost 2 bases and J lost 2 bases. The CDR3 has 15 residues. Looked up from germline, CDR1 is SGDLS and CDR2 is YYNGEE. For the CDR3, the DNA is TGTGCCAGCAGCGTTGGGACTAGCGGCGCCTACGAGCAGTACTTC. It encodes CASSVGTSGAYEQYF. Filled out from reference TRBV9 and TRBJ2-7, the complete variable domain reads DSGVTQTPKHLITATGQRVTLRCSPRSGDLSVYWYQQSLDQGLQFLIQYYNGEERAKGNILERFSAQQFPDLHSELNLSSLELGDSALYFCASSVGTSGAYEQYFGPGTRLTVT.

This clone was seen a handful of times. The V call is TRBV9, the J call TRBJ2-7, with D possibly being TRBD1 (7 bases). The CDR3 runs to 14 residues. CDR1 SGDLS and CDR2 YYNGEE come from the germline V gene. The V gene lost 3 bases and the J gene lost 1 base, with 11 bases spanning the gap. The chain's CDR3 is CASSAQGGSYEQYF. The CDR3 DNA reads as TGTGCCAGCAGCGCCCAGGGGGGATCCTACGAGCAGTACTTC.

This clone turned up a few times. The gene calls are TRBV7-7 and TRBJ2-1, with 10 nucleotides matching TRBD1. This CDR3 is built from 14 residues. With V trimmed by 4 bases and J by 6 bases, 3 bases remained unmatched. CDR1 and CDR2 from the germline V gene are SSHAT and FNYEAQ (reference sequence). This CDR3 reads CASSSGTGVNEQFF. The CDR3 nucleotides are TGTGCCAGCAGCTCCGGGACAGGGGTCAATGAGCAGTTCTTC. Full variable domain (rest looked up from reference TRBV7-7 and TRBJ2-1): GAGVSQSPRYKVTKRGQDVTLRCDPISSHATLYWYQQALGQGPEFLTYFNYEAQPDKSGLPSDRFSAERPEGSISTLTIQRTEQRDSAMYRCASSSGTGVNEQFFGPGTRLTVL.